This TCR beta chain is from a study of blood T cells in healthy people across ages (dated by TCRdb to about 2015). Notes on the research overall: Template switching captured roughly one uniquely barcoded TCR beta cDNA molecule per two T cells in model experiments. Age-related changes in TCR beta repertoire diversity were measured in the study by deep sequencing normalized with unique cDNA molecular identifiers. Four age groups were formed from the donors: young (average approximately 15 years), middle-aged (just under 40), aged (roughly 56) and long-lived (more than 75). To avoid experimental bias, donors of different ages were spread randomly across the sequencing lanes. Using the same blood draw, the study looked at two additional independent replicas of 1 million unique cDNA reads for two donors, one aged 18 to 30 and the other aged 80 or older.

Overall study outcomes, separate from this receptor: Observed TCR beta diversity per million T cells fell roughly linearly with age, and a significant reduction was already apparent by age roughly 40. There was a strong correlation between observed TCR beta diversity and the percentage of naive T cells measured by flow cytometry. Estimates of total diversity based on one million sequenced T cells were regarded as lower bounds and as underestimates. Because profiling used bulk unsorted PBMCs, naive and antigen-experienced compartments could not be compared conclusively. Compared with the aged group, the long-lived group had more naive CD4+ T cells, fewer expanded clones and increased TCR diversity, a pattern suggesting age selection. Because the CMV infection status of the donors was unknown, age-related changes in expanded clonotypes may potentially have been confounded.

This clonotype was counted between two and nine times. No antigen is known for it. The input lacks base qualities; no much larger clone sits a single base away. The donors were roughly 40 Caucasian individuals from Russia, aged roughly 6 to 90 years, who were systemically healthy. Each donor gave ten milliliters of peripheral blood, drawn into EDTA-treated Vacutainer tubes. Ficoll-Paque density-gradient centrifugation was used to isolate PBMCs, with at least 6 million per sample. Total RNA was extracted from PBMCs with Trizol reagent, with at least 5.5 micrograms obtained per sample. Naive CD45RAhigh/CD27high T cell percentages were measured by flow cytometry on a PBMC aliquot from every donor. The library was generated by 5' RACE. The reads were generated on an Illumina HiSeq 2500. A second PCR of 7 to 11 cycles was performed with a sample-barcoded 5' primer and a J-beta primer mix. A unique molecular identifier was introduced onto each TCR beta cDNA molecule by a template-switch 5' adaptor carrying 12 random nucleotides. At least 2.5 million CDR3-containing paired-end reads were obtained from each sample. All of the RNA was converted into first-strand cDNA using the Mint cDNA synthesis kit, with a TRBC-specific oligonucleotide serving as the primer. Following uracil-DNA glycosylase treatment, all cDNA underwent a first 18-cycle PCR with the universal primers M1SS and BC2_uni_R. The paper's processing steps were these. Normalization of each sample was performed by random selection of 1 million high-quality reads, each carrying a distinct molecular identifier. Instead of being binned into consensus sequences, reads that shared molecular identifiers were thrown out. MiTCR, with a Q25 quality threshold and the strictest error-elimination algorithm, was used for CDR3 identification, clonotype clustering and error correction. Lower-bound total TCR beta diversity was estimated with a nonparametric unseen species model using Euler transformation. TCRdb itself trimmed the public reads at Q25 with fastp, ran MiXCR and retained productive beta chains. Rows merge per CDR3 protein into single entries with the most common DNA and genes. The V and J calls were not made by the authors but by TCRdb's processing. The sample table holds 1.5 million to 2 million distinct CDR3 sequences, of which just under 50% were seen once. The ten largest clones capture about 2.1% of the sample.

The CDR3 holds 15 amino acids from the cysteine to the phenylalanine. Here the CDR3 DNA is all that survives: 45 bases in frame from base 1. Trimming accounts for 4 bases at V and 8 bases at J, while the number of junction bases matched to no gene is 9. Based on the germline V gene, the CDR1 and CDR2 sequences are SGHVS and FQNEAQ. The sequence derives from a woman aged 40 to 50 in good health. The material sequenced was blood. Here the chain combines TRBV7-8 and TRBJ2-1, with 9 junctional bases fitting TRBD2. Read as DNA, the sequence is TGTGCCAGCAGCTCACCTCGGACTAGCGCTGATGAGCAGTTCTTC. This encodes CASSSPRTSADEQFF.